The 21 T cell receptor beta chains presented below share a single source sample, sequenced in a study of shared clonotypes between healthy human individuals. Profiling relied on immunoSEQ multiplex PCR, and the TCRdb table lists in-frame clones only, not all of them. The sample has some 1,100,000 clones; 78% are singletons. The source material was memory CD4+ T cells from PBMCs. The subset is: CD45RA-negative fraction. The receptors stem from a man between 18 and 29 years old in good health. Some clones in this sample may be carry-over from other donors' samples.

The gene calls are TRBV4-1 and TRBJ2-2; 11 bases fit TRBD2. The germline gives CDR1 MGHRA, CDR2 YSYEKL. The CDR3 is 18 amino acids. The trim removed 2 bases at V and 3 bases at J, leaving 8 bases unmatched. The CDR3 is CASSQQAGLAGYTGELFF. The DNA for the CDR3 is TGCGCCAGCAGCCAACAAGCCGGACTAGCGGGTTACACCGGGGAGCTGTTTTTT.

This clone was picked up a small number of times. The V and J genes are TRBV9 and TRBJ1-4, with a possible D match to TRBD1 (5 bases). Trimming took off 0 bases at V and 6 bases at J, with 12 bases between the two ends. The length of the CDR3 is 15 residues. Germline V gene lookup returns CDR1 SGDLS and CDR2 YYNGEE. CDR3 loop: CASSVALGGDEKLFF. The CDR3 region has the DNA TGTGCCAGCAGCGTAGCTCTCGGGGGTGATGAAAAACTGTTTTTT. The complete variable domain, with remaining parts taken from reference TRBV9 and TRBJ1-4, reads DSGVTQTPKHLITATGQRVTLRCSPRSGDLSVYWYQQSLDQGLQFLIQYYNGEERAKGNILERFSAQQFPDLHSELNLSSLELGDSALYFCASSVALGGDEKLFFGSGTQLSVL.

A few counts support this clone. The CDR3 nucleotides read TGTGCCAGTAGTGCCACCTCGCACAGGGGAAGGGCCGGGGAGCTGTTTTTT. Its protein product is CASSATSHRGRAGELFF. V usage is TRBV19 and J usage is TRBJ2-2; TRBD1 aligns across 7 bases. The V gene end was trimmed by 5 bases and the J gene end by 6 bases; junction bases not matched to a gene: 15. CDR3 size: 17 residues. CDR1 LNHDA and CDR2 SQIVND come from the germline V gene (reference sequence). Based on the CDR3 plus reference TRBV19 and TRBJ2-2, the full variable domain is DGGITQSPKYLFRKEGQNVTLSCEQNLNHDAMYWYRQDPGQGLRLIYYSQIVNDFQKGDIAEGYSVSREKKESFPLTVTSAQKNPTAFYLCASSATSHRGRAGELFFGEGSRLTVL.

The rearrangement joins TRBV5-1 to TRBJ2-5, with D unclear. CDR3 length equals 15 residues. The germline V gene encodes CDR1 SGHRS and CDR2 YFSETQ. Trimming removed 4 bases from V and 5 bases from J, with 18 bases in between. The CDR3, as DNA: TGCGCCAGCAGCCGAGCGAGGCAGTTTCTGGAGACCCAGTACTTC. It encodes CASSRARQFLETQYF.

The genes are TRBV9 and TRBJ2-1; 9 bases align to TRBD1. The ends lost 0 bases at V and 4 bases at J; junction bases unmatched: 2. Germline V gene data show CDR1 as SGDLS and CDR2 as YYNGEE. This CDR3 spans 15 amino acids. The CDR3 DNA sequence: TGTGCCAGCAGCGTAGAAGGGACAGGGTACAATGAGCAGTTCTTC. Translated, it gives CASSVEGTGYNEQFF.

The gene calls are TRBV29-1 and TRBJ2-1; 12 bases agree with TRBD2. V gave up 1 base and J gave up 6 bases; unmatched junction bases: 7. Germline-derived CDR1 and CDR2 are SQVTM and ANQGSEA. The CDR3 has 16 residues. This CDR3 is CSVEVQTSGRGNEQFF. CDR3 bases: TGCAGCGTTGAAGTCCAGACTAGCGGGAGAGGCAATGAGCAGTTCTTC.

This clone was counted only a few times. Other nucleotide sequences in the sample specify the same CDR3. This chain uses TRBV7-9 with TRBJ1-1, with D maybe TRBD1 (6 bases). This CDR3 region has 13 residues. The germline V gene has CDR1 SEHNR and CDR2 FQNEAQ (reference sequence). Trimming removed 6 bases at V and 1 base at J, with 9 bases between. CDR3 in amino acids: CASSSQGNTEAFF. In DNA, the CDR3 is TGTGCCAGCAGTTCACAGGGGAACACTGAAGCTTTCTTT.

The chain has TRBV7-3 and TRBJ1-1, with a weak D call TRBD1 (5 bases). Germline V CDR1 and CDR2: SGHTA, FQGTGA. The CDR3 is made up of 13 amino acids. Trimming removed 3 bases at V and 6 bases at J, with 11 bases between. The CDR3 DNA sequence: TGTGCCAGCAGCTTGAGGGGTTACTCTGAAGCTTTCTTT. Protein sequence: CASSLRGYSEAFF.

This chain connects TRBV5-1 to TRBJ2-2, with D unresolved. The CDR3 contains 15 residues. Per the germline V gene, CDR1 is SGHRS and CDR2 is YFSETQ. V was shortened by 4 bases and J by 2 bases, with 12 bases between the two germline ends. CDR3 loop: CASSRAQPNTGELFF. As DNA, the CDR3 is TGCGCCAGCAGCCGGGCCCAGCCTAACACCGGGGAGCTGTTTTTT.

The chain carries TRBV11-3 and TRBJ2-1; TRBD2 matches at 11 bases. The CDR3 length is 16 residues. Germline loops: CDR1 SGHNT, CDR2 YENEEA. Trimming took 0 bases from V and 4 from J; bases not matched to a gene: 2. The CDR3 nucleotides read TGTGCCAGCAGCTTAGAGTCTAGCGGGAGGTACAATGAGCAGTTCTTC. Translation: CASSLESSGRYNEQFF. The full variable domain, completed using reference TRBV11-3 and TRBJ2-1, is EAGVVQSPRYKIIEKKQPVAFWCNPISGHNTLYWYLQNLGQGPELLIRYENEEAVDDSQLPKDRFSAERLKGVDSTLKIQPAELGDSAVYLCASSLESSGRYNEQFFGPGTRLTVL.

V is TRBV9 and J is TRBJ1-2; a possible D gene is TRBD1 (5 bases). Germline values: CDR1 SGDLS, CDR2 YYNGEE. CDR3 size: 14 residues. The V end lost 5 bases, the J end lost 0 bases, and 11 bases lay between the germline ends. CDR3 in amino acids: CASSRDGTNYGYTF. The CDR3, as DNA: TGTGCCAGCAGTAGGGACGGGACTAACTATGGCTACACCTTC.

The chain has TRBV4-3 and TRBJ1-2; maybe TRBD1 (6 bases). V lost 4 bases to trimming and J lost 3 bases, with 12 bases between them. The CDR3 consists of 14 residues. Germline CDR1 LGHNA, CDR2 YSLEER. The CDR3 spells CASSRAGDDYGYTF. The CDR3 nucleotides are TGCGCCAGCAGCCGCGCAGGGGATGACTATGGCTACACCTTC.

This clone showed up just a few times. J is TRBJ2-6 and V is TRBV5-6; weak D call: TRBD2 (5 bases). Trimming cost V 4 bases and J 2 bases, with 10 bases left between them. Looked up from germline, CDR1 is SGHDT and CDR2 is YYEEEE. This CDR3 region has 15 residues. CDR3 loop: CASSAVRAGANVLTF. The CDR3 nucleotides read TGTGCCAGCAGCGCTGTGAGGGCTGGGGCCAACGTCCTGACTTTC.

The V call is TRBV28, the J call TRBJ1-6; tentatively, D is TRBD1 (5 bases). V was pared by 5 bases and J by 10 bases, with 12 bases between. The CDR3 runs to 13 residues. The germline V gene has CDR1 MDHEN and CDR2 SYDVKM. The CDR3 DNA follows: TGTGCCAGCAGTGGGCCGAGGGGATCACCCCTCCACTTT. Amino acids: CASSGPRGSPLHF.

The V call is TRBV9, the J call TRBJ2-3; D is unresolved. Germline loops: CDR1 SGDLS, CDR2 YYNGEE. Trimming cost V 3 bases and J 0 bases, with 14 bases left between them. The CDR3 length is 16 residues. The CDR3 protein is CASSGSSSTSTDTQYF. The CDR3 DNA sequence: TGTGCCAGCAGCGGATCTAGTAGCACTAGCACAGATACGCAGTATTTT.

This chain connects TRBV19 to TRBJ2-7; the D is unclear. The CDR3 sequence is 13 residues long. Germline values: CDR1 LNHDA, CDR2 SQIVND (reference sequence). V was trimmed by 7 bases and J by 6 bases, leaving 16 bases between them. The CDR3 spells CASKSLERGEQYF. The CDR3 coding sequence is TGTGCCAGTAAGTCCTTGGAGCGAGGCGAGCAGTACTTC.

This clone occurred a few times. The rearrangement links TRBV30 to TRBJ1-3; the D is unclear. There are 13 residues in the CDR3. Per germline, CDR1 GTSNPN and CDR2 SVGIG (reference sequence). Trimming shortened V by 2 bases and J by 0 bases, and 5 bases separated the two germline ends. The DNA for the CDR3 is TGTGCCTGGAGTTTCCTCTCTGGAAACACCATATATTTT. Translated: CAWSFLSGNTIYF.

The rearrangement joins TRBV19 to TRBJ1-1; the D is unclear. This CDR3 region has 15 residues. Germline loops: CDR1 LNHDA, CDR2 SQIVND (reference sequence). The CDR3 here is CVTTAAARPNTEAFF. The CDR3 DNA reads as TGTGTCACGACGGCGGCAGCGCGTCCGAACACTGAAGCTTTCTTT.

This clone was recorded once. The DNA for the CDR3 is TGCGCCAGCAGCCAAGCCCTCACTAGCAGGCCAGATACGCAGTATTTT. Translated, it gives CASSQALTSRPDTQYF. V gene TRBV4-3 combines with J gene TRBJ2-3; maybe TRBD2 (6 bases). CDR1 and CDR2 from the germline V gene are LGHNA and YSLEER. The V end lost 1 base, the J end lost 4 bases, and 15 bases lay between the germline ends. The CDR3 sequence is 16 residues long.

This clone was seen more than once but under ten times. The V and J genes are TRBV4-1 and TRBJ1-1, with D perhaps matching TRBD1 (5 bases). Germline V gives CDR1 MGHRA, CDR2 YSYEKL. Trimming shortened V by 4 bases and J by 7 bases, and 13 bases separated the two germline ends. The CDR3 spans 13 residues. The CDR3 DNA is TGCGCCAGCAGCCTGGCAGGGAGCCGTGAAGCTTTCTTT. It yields the protein CASSLAGSREAFF.

In its sample, this clone was seen a few times. J is TRBJ1-2 and V is TRBV7-9; TRBD1 might be the D (5 bases). The V and J ends lost 3 bases and 6 bases respectively, with 14 bases between them. The CDR3 is made up of 14 amino acids. Germline values: CDR1 SEHNR, CDR2 FQNEAQ (reference sequence). CDR3 in DNA: TGTGCCAGCAGCTTTAGGGGCCGCATCGATGGCTACACCTTC. It codes for CASSFRGRIDGYTF.